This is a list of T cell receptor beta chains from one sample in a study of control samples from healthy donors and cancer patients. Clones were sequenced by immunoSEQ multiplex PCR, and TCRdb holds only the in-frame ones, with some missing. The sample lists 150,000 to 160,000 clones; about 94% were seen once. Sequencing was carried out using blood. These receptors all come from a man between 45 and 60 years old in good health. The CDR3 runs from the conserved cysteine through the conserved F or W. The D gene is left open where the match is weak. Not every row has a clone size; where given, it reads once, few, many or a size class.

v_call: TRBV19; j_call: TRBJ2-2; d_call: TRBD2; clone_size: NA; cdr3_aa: CASGSGLNTGELFF; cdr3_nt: TGTGCCAGTGGTAGCGGGTTGAACACCGGGGAGCTGTTTTTT
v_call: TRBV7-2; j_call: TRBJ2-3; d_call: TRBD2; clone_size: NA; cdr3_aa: CASTLGLVTDTQYF; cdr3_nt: TGTGCCAGCACCCTCGGACTAGTAACAGATACGCAGTATTTT
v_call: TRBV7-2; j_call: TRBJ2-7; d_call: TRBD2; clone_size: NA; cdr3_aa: CASSAASGPYEQYF; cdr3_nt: TGTGCCAGCAGCGCCGCTAGCGGACCCTACGAGCAGTACTTC
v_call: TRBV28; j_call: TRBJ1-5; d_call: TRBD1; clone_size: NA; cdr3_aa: CAGSNRGYQPQHF; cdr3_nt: TGTGCCGGCAGTAACAGGGGATATCAGCCCCAGCATTTT
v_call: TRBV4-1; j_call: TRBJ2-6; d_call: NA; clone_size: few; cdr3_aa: CASSQPLYSGANVLTF; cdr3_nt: TGCGCCAGCAGCCAACCCCTCTACTCTGGGGCCAACGTCCTGACTTTC
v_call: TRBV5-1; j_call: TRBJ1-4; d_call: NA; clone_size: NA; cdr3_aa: CASSLGDIEEKLFF; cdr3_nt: TGCGCCAGCAGCTTGGGGGACATCGAAGAAAAACTGTTTTTT
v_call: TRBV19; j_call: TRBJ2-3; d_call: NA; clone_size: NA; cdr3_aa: CASSISERRRQDTQYF; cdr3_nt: TGTGCCAGTAGTATTTCCGAGCGGAGGCGCCAAGATACGCAGTATTTT
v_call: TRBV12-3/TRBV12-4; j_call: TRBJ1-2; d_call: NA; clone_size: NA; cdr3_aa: CASTAGGAEGYTF; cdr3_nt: TGTGCCAGCACCGCGGGGGGGGCCGAGGGCTACACCTTC
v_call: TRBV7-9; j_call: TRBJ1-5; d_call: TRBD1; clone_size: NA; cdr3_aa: CASSSGQNNQPQHF; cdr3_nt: TGTGCCAGCAGCTCGGGACAGAACAATCAGCCCCAGCATTTT
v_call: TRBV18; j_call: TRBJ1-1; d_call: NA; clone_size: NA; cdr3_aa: CASRPAGTEAFF; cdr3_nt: TGTGCCAGCCGCCCCGCCGGCACTGAAGCTTTCTTT
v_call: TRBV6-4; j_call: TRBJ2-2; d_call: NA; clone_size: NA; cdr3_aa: CASSDRQTNTGELFF; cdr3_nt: TGTGCCAGCAGTGATAGACAGACGAACACCGGGGAGCTGTTTTTT
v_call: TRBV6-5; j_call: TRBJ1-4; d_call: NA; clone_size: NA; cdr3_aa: CASSYSGPHEKLFF; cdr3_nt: TGTGCCAGCAGTTACTCAGGGCCCCATGAAAAACTGTTTTTT
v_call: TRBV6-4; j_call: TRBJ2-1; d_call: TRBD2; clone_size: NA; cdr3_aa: CASSDQAGGPPSSSYNEQFF; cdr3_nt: TGTGCCAGCAGTGACCAAGCGGGAGGGCCCCCTTCCAGCTCCTACAATGAGCAGTTCTTC
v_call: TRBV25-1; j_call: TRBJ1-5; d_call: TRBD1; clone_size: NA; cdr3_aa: CASGSGTGRNQPQHF; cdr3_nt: TGTGCCAGCGGCTCCGGGACAGGGCGTAATCAGCCCCAGCATTTT
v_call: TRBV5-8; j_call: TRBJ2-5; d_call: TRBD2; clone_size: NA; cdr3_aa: CASSPFSGSSQETQYF; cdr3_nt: TGTGCCAGCAGCCCCTTTAGCGGGAGCTCACAAGAGACCCAGTACTTC
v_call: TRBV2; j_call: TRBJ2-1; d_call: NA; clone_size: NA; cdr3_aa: CASSQTSRGEQFF; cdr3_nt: TGTGCCAGCAGCCAGACTAGTAGGGGTGAGCAGTTCTTC
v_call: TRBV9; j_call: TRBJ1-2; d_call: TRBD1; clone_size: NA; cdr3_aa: CASSAGQAYYGYTF; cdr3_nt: TGTGCCAGCAGCGCGGGACAGGCTTACTATGGCTACACCTTC
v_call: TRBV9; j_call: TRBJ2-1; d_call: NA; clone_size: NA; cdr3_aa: CASSVGWGADEQFF; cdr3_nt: TGTGCCAGCAGCGTAGGATGGGGCGCGGATGAGCAGTTCTTC
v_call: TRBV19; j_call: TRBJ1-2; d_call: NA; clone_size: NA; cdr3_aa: CASSRKDRAYGYTF; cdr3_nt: TGTGCCAGTAGCCGTAAGGACAGAGCCTATGGCTACACCTTC
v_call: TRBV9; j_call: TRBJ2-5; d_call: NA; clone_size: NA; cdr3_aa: CASSWGVQETQYF; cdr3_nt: TGTGCCAGCAGCTGGGGGGTCCAAGAGACCCAGTACTTC
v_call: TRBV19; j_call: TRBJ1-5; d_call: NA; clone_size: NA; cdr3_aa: CASGASGLSNQPQHF; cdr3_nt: TGTGCCAGTGGGGCCTCGGGGTTAAGCAATCAGCCCCAGCATTTT
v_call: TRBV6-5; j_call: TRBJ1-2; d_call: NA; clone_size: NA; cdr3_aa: CASSYSRGGANGYTF; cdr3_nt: TGTGCCAGCAGTTACTCGAGGGGCGGGGCGAATGGCTACACCTTC
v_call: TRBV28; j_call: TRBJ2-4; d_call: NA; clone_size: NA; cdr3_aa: CASSLSKNPHIQYF; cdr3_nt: TGTGCCAGCAGCCTCTCCAAAAACCCGCACATTCAGTACTTC
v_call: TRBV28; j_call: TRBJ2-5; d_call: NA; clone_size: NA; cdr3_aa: CASSGQETQYF; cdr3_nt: TGTGCCAGCAGTGGACAAGAGACCCAGTACTTC
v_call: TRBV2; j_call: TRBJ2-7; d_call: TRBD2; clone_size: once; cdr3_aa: CASRKQSSGSDEQYF; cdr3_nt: TGTGCCAGCAGGAAGCAGTCTAGCGGGAGTGACGAGCAGTACTTC
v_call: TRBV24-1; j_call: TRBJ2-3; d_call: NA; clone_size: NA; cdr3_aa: CATSDGGVTDTQYF; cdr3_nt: TGTGCCACCAGTGATGGAGGGGTCACAGATACGCAGTATTTT
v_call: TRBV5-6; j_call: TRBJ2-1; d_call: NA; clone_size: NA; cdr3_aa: CASSLASGNYNEQFF; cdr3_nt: TGTGCCAGCAGCTTGGCTTCGGGAAACTACAATGAGCAGTTCTTC
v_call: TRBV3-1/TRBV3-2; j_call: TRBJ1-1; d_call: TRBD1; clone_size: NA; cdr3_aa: CASSQLAQGGTEAFF; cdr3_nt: TGTGCCAGCAGCCAACTTGCACAGGGGGGCACTGAAGCTTTCTTT
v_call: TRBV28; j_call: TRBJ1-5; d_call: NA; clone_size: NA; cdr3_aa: CASSHIAGARNQPQHF; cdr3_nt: TGTGCCAGCAGTCACATTGCAGGGGCTCGCAATCAGCCCCAGCATTTT
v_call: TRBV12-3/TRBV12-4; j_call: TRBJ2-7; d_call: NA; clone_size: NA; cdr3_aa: CASSGGSLYEQYF; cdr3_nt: TGTGCCAGCAGCGGGGGATCTCTCTACGAGCAGTACTTC
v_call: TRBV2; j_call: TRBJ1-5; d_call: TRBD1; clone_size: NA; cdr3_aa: CASSLTGNQPQHF; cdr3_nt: TGTGCCAGCAGCCTGACAGGGAATCAGCCCCAGCATTTT
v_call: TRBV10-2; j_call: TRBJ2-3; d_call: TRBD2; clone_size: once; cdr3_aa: CASSESLAGGPYTQYF; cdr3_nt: TGCGCCAGCAGTGAGTCTCTAGCGGGAGGGCCTTATACGCAGTATTTT
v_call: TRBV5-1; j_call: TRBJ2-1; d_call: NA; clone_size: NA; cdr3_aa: CASSLEIGEQFF; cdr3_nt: TGCGCCAGCAGCTTGGAAATCGGTGAGCAGTTCTTC
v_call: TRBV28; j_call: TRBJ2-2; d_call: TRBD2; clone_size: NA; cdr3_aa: CASSAPGLAGTGELFF; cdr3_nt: TGTGCCAGCAGTGCGCCGGGACTAGCGGGCACCGGGGAGCTGTTTTTT
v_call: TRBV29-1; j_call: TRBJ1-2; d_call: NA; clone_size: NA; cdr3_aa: CSVEGGYGYTF; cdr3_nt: TGCAGCGTTGAAGGGGGCTATGGCTACACCTTC
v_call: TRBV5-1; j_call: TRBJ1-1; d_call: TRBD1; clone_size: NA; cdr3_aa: CASSLTGVVTEAFF; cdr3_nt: TGCGCCAGCAGCTTGACAGGGGTAGTGACTGAAGCTTTCTTT
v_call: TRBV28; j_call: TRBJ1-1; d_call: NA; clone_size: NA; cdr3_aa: CASSLGDSFMNTEAFF; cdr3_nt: TGTGCCAGCAGTTTAGGCGACAGCTTCATGAACACTGAAGCTTTCTTT
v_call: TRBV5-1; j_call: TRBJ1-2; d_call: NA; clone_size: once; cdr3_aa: CASSVVFRGDYGYTF; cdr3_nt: TGCGCCAGCAGCGTCGTCTTCAGGGGTGACTATGGCTACACCTTC
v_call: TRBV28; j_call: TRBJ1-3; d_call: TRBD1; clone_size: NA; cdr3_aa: CASSQYPGTGGGMAGNTIYF; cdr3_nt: TGTGCCAGCAGTCAGTATCCCGGGACAGGGGGTGGAATGGCTGGAAACACCATATATTTT
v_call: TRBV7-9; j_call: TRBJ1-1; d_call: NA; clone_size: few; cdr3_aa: CASSLAGLNTEAFF; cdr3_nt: TGTGCCAGCAGCTTAGCGGGGTTGAACACTGAAGCTTTCTTT